The 25 T cell receptor beta chains below come from one sample, sequenced in a study of blood T cell repertoires in COVID-19. Using immunoSEQ multiplex PCR, the repertoire was profiled, and TCRdb retains in-frame clones only, with some absent. This sample yields about 130,000 clones, of which about 80% are seen a single time; about 4% belongs to the top ten. The sequenced sample consisted of peripheral blood. Source of these receptors: a woman aged 50 to 65 with acute or convalescent COVID-19.

The chain joins TRBV6-5 to TRBJ1-6, with D uncertain. CDR1 MNHEY and CDR2 SVGAGI come from the germline V gene. The CDR3 consists of 15 residues. The ends were cut back, 6 bases at V and 0 bases at J, with 9 bases in the middle. CDR3 loop: CASSQRGSYNSPLHF. DNA for the CDR3: TGTGCCAGCAGCCAAAGAGGCTCCTATAATTCACCCCTCCACTTT.

The chain carries TRBV10-3 and TRBJ2-1, with 7 bases that match TRBD2. CDR3 length equals 15 residues. V gave up 8 bases and J gave up 5 bases; unmatched junction bases: 12. Germline loops: CDR1 ENHRY, CDR2 SYGVKD. DNA for the CDR3: TGTGCCATCGGTTCCGCCGGGGGGAGGAACAATGAGCAGTTCTTC. It encodes CAIGSAGGRNNEQFF.

This rearrangement joins TRBV5-4 to TRBJ2-3, with D maybe TRBD2 (7 bases). Trimming removed 0 bases at V and 6 bases at J, with 14 bases between. Germline V gene lookup returns CDR1 SGHNT and CDR2 YYREEE (reference sequence). The CDR3 consists of 15 residues. DNA of the CDR3: TGTGCCAGCAGCTTGGATGCGGGGGCCCGGGATACGCAGTATTTT. It is translated as CASSLDAGARDTQYF.

The rearrangement uses TRBV5-4 and TRBJ2-7, with 7 bases that match TRBD1. Germline V gene data show CDR1 as SGHNT and CDR2 as YYREEE (reference sequence). The CDR3 extends over 15 amino acids. V shed 4 bases and J 3 bases; nucleotides not matched to a gene: 10. The CDR3 coding sequence is TGTGCCAGCAGCACCGCCAAGACAGGGAGCTACGAGCAGTACTTC. Translating gives CASSTAKTGSYEQYF.

The table lists this clone with a count of one. The chain links TRBV18 to TRBJ2-1; TRBD2 aligns across 7 bases. This CDR3 is 16 amino acids long. The V segment lost 6 bases and the J segment 3 bases; nucleotides outside the gene matches: 11. Germline-derived CDR1 and CDR2 are KGHSH and LQKENI. CDR3 nucleotide sequence: TGTGCCAGCTCTCCCTTGGCGGGGGTAGTCTACAATGAGCAGTTCTTC. Translation: CASSPLAGVVYNEQFF. Supplemented by reference TRBV18 and TRBJ2-1, the full variable domain reads NAGVMQNPRHLVRRRGQEARLRCSPMKGHSHVYWYRQLPEEGLKFMVYLQKENIIDESGMPKERFSAEFPKEGPSILRIQQVVRGDSAAYFCASSPLAGVVYNEQFFGPGTRLTVL.

The rearrangement joins TRBV4-1 to TRBJ2-2; tentatively, D is TRBD1 (6 bases). CDR1 MGHRA and CDR2 YSYEKL come from the germline V gene. V was clipped by 8 bases and J by 7 bases, with 17 bases between them. The CDR3 is 14 residues long. The CDR3, as DNA: TGCGCCAGCCGGGAAACAGGGATTCACGGGGAGCTGTTTTTT. Translating it yields CASRETGIHGELFF.

V and J are TRBV3-1 (or the pseudogene TRBV3-2) and TRBJ1-4; 7 nucleotides align to TRBD1. Germline assignment: CDR1 LGHDT and CDR2 YNNKEL (reference sequence). The CDR3 consists of 16 residues. V shed 3 bases, J shed 7 bases, and the junction held 11 bases outside the gene matches. In nucleotides, the CDR3 is TGTGCCAGCAGCCATCTGGGGACAGCACCTCGTGAAAAACTGTTTTTT. It translates to CASSHLGTAPREKLFF.

The chain combines TRBV5-8 with TRBJ2-1; D is perhaps TRBD1 (8 bases). Between the trimmed V and J ends, which lost 0 bases and 15 bases, there was a span of 22 bases. Germline V lookup: CDR1 SGHTS, CDR2 YDEGEE. The length of the CDR3 is 15 residues. CDR3 in amino acids: CASSLEYRGGSRGFF. The CDR3 DNA reads TGTGCCAGCAGCTTGGAATACAGGGGGGGTTCGCGAGGGTTCTTC.

The chain links TRBV2 to TRBJ1-2; TRBD1 agrees at 9 bases. Trimming at V came to 8 bases and at J to 8 bases, leaving 15 bases not matched to a gene. Germline CDR1 is SNHLY and CDR2 is FYNNEI. This CDR3 has 15 amino acids. CDR3 region: CASSMGRQGGQGYTF. CDR3 DNA: TGTGCCAGCTCCATGGGGAGACAGGGGGGGCAAGGCTACACCTTC.

This clone was observed a single time. V and J are TRBV7-2 and TRBJ1-5, with TRBD1 matching 7 bases. Germline assignment: CDR1 SGHTA and CDR2 FQGNSA. This CDR3 is built from 15 residues. V shed 4 bases and J 7 bases; nucleotides not matched to a gene: 10. The CDR3 sequence is CASSSPRQGSQPQHF. The CDR3 nucleotides read TGTGCCAGCAGCTCGCCCCGACAGGGCTCCCAGCCCCAGCATTTT.

This chain connects TRBV3-1 (or the pseudogene TRBV3-2) to TRBJ2-6; no reliable D call. V was cut by 0 bases and J by 0 bases, with 18 bases left in between. This CDR3 comprises 20 residues. Germline V gene lookup returns CDR1 LGHDT and CDR2 YNNKEL (reference sequence). The DNA of the CDR3 is TGTGCCAGCAGCCAAGAACGATACGGCACAGTTAGCTCTGGGGCCAACGTCCTGACTTTC. Translation: CASSQERYGTVSSGANVLTF.

The J gene is TRBJ1-1, the V gene TRBV12-5; D remains ambiguous. The ends were cut back, 6 bases at V and 4 bases at J, with 15 bases in the middle. The CDR3 sequence is 14 residues long. Germline values: CDR1 LGHNT, CDR2 FRNRAP. CDR3 nucleotide sequence: TGTGCTAGTGGGGACGAACGGGGTTTCACTGAAGCTTTCTTT. Its translation is CASGDERGFTEAFF. Full variable domain (missing parts from reference TRBV12-5 and TRBJ1-1): DARVTQTPRHKVTEMGQEVTMRCQPILGHNTVFWYRQTMMQGLELLAYFRNRAPLDDSGMPKDRFSAEMPDATLATLKIQPSEPRDSAVYFCASGDERGFTEAFFGQGTRLTVV.

This clone was observed a handful of times. This chain connects TRBV19 to TRBJ1-1; D is undetermined. V was trimmed by 5 bases and J by 0 bases, leaving 10 bases between them. From germline, CDR1 is LNHDA and CDR2 SQIVND (reference sequence). The CDR3 sequence is 14 residues long. CDR3 DNA: TGTGCCAGTAGTCGGGGTGGCATGAACACTGAAGCTTTCTTT. Translating gives CASSRGGMNTEAFF.

The rearrangement joins TRBV19 to TRBJ2-2, with D maybe TRBD2 (6 bases). The germline gives CDR1 LNHDA, CDR2 SQIVND (reference sequence). The CDR3 is made up of 14 amino acids. With 10 bases removed from V and 2 bases from J, the gap between germline ends came to 14 bases. CDR3 sequence: CATRAGGNTGELFF. The CDR3 DNA follows: TGTGCCACCCGAGCCGGGGGAAACACCGGGGAGCTGTTTTTT.

This clone came up a few times. The V and J genes are TRBV28 and TRBJ2-2; a weak D match, TRBD1 (6 bases). Germline V gives CDR1 MDHEN, CDR2 SYDVKM. The CDR3 sequence is 15 residues long. Trimming took 2 bases from V and 4 from J, leaving 11 bases between them. CDR3 sequence (DNA): TGTGCCAGCAGTTTAGGGGGACAAAGCACCGGGGAGCTGTTTTTT. This codes for CASSLGGQSTGELFF.

The V gene is TRBV19, the J gene TRBJ2-3; weak D call: TRBD2 (5 bases). Germline loops: CDR1 LNHDA, CDR2 SQIVND (reference sequence). V was trimmed by 10 bases and J by 0 bases, leaving 11 bases between them. CDR3 length equals 13 residues. CDR3 sequence reads: CATGVWSTDTQYF. CDR3 DNA sequence: TGTGCCACCGGGGTCTGGAGCACAGATACGCAGTATTTT.

This clone came up once. The chain has TRBV19 and TRBJ1-4; the match to TRBD1 covers 12 bases. CDR1 is LNHDA, CDR2 SQIVND, per germline (reference sequence). The CDR3 totals 17 residues. V was clipped by 3 bases and J by 6 bases; unmatched bases: 8. Written as DNA, the CDR3 is TGTGCCAGTAGTATGGTGGGGACAGGGGGCGCGGATGAAAAACTGTTTTTT. This translates into CASSMVGTGGADEKLFF.

The chain joins TRBV2 to TRBJ1-1; 7 bases map to TRBD1. The CDR3 contains 13 residues. CDR1 and CDR2 (germline): SNHLY, FYNNEI. The trim removed 6 bases at V and 3 bases at J, leaving 4 bases unmatched. CDR3 sequence: CASSGQADTEAFF. CDR3 bases: TGTGCCAGCAGCGGACAGGCTGACACTGAAGCTTTCTTT.

The V call is TRBV2, the J call TRBJ2-7; tentatively, D is TRBD2 (7 bases). V shed 7 bases and J shed 2 bases, with 12 bases lying between them. The CDR3 contains 13 residues. The V gene's germline CDR1 is SNHLY and CDR2 FYNNEI. Written as DNA, the CDR3 is TGTGCCAGCACGGGGGGCAGAACCTACGAGCAGTACTTC. Translation gives CASTGGRTYEQYF.

The chain employs TRBV28 and TRBJ2-3; 9 bases align to TRBD2. Germline CDR1 is MDHEN and CDR2 is SYDVKM. The J segment lost 0 bases and the V segment lost 4 bases, leaving 11 bases of the junction unmatched. This CDR3 is built from 18 residues. The CDR3 DNA sequence: TGTGCCAGCAGTTCCCCCGGACTAGCGTTCTCTAGCACAGATACGCAGTATTTT. This gives the protein CASSSPGLAFSSTDTQYF.

V usage is TRBV3-1 (or the pseudogene TRBV3-2) and J usage is TRBJ1-3; 8 bases match TRBD1. Germline V gives CDR1 LGHDT, CDR2 YNNKEL (reference sequence). V was clipped by 5 bases and J by 4 bases; unmatched bases: 4. The CDR3 consists of 14 residues. The CDR3 DNA is TGTGCCAGCAGCTCCCGGGACAGGGGAAACACCATATATTTT. It codes for CASSSRDRGNTIYF.

The chain couples TRBV5-1 to TRBJ2-1; 10 bases match TRBD2. J was trimmed by 2 bases and V by 2 bases; bases with no gene match: 1. The CDR3 is made up of 15 amino acids. The germline CDR1 and CDR2 sequences are SGHRS and YFSETQ. CDR3 DNA: TGCGCCAGCAGCTTACTAGCGGGACCCTACAATGAGCAGTTCTTC. It specifies CASSLLAGPYNEQFF.

The rearrangement links TRBV29-1 to TRBJ1-2, with TRBD1 matching 10 bases. The CDR3 consists of 14 residues. Unmatched junction bases numbered 8, after V lost 6 bases and J lost 4 bases. The germline CDR1 and CDR2 sequences are SQVTM and ANQGSEA. The CDR3 loop is CSVDRGLTSYGYTF. CDR3 nucleotides: TGCAGCGTAGACAGGGGGCTCACTAGCTATGGCTACACCTTC.

This chain joins TRBV7-9 and TRBJ2-2; 7 bases fit TRBD1. Germline V lookup: CDR1 SEHNR, CDR2 FQNEAQ (reference sequence). V lost 0 bases, J lost 7 bases, and 2 bases stayed unmatched. The CDR3 has 14 residues. Written as DNA, the CDR3 is TGTGCCAGCAGCTTAGCAGGGGGCGGCGGGGAGCTGTTTTTT. This gives the protein CASSLAGGGGELFF.

This chain links TRBV29-1 with TRBJ1-1; D is undetermined. Germline lookup yields CDR1 SQVTM and CDR2 ANQGSEA. Trimming took off 5 bases at V and 6 bases at J, with 22 bases between the two ends. This CDR3 is built from 15 residues. CDR3 sequence (DNA): TGCAGCGTTCTTAAAGTACAGACACCTACCTCTGAAGCTTTCTTT. This gives the protein CSVLKVQTPTSEAFF.